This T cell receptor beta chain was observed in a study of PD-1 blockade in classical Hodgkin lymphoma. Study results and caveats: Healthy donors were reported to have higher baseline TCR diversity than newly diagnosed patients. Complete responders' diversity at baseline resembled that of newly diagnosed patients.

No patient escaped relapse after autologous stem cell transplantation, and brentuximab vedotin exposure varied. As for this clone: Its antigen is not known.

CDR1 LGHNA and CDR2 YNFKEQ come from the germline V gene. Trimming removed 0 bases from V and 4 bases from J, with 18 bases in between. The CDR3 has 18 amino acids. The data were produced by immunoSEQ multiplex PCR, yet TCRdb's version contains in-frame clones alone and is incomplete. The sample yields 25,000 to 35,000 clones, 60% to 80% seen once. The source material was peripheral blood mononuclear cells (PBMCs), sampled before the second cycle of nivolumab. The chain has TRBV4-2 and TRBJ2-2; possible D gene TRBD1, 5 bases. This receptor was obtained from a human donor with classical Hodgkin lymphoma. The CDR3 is CASSQETRTLRGTGELFF. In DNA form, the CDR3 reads TGTGCCAGCAGCCAAGAGACCAGGACCCTAAGGGGCACCGGGGAGCTGTTTTTT.